This passage covers 10 T cell receptor beta chains from one sample sequenced in a study of cytomegalovirus exposure and HLA in healthy donors. 60 Vbeta and 13 Jbeta primers were used in PCR. Data came from immunoSEQ multiplex PCR; TCRdb stores just in-frame clones and leaves some out. The sample has around 200,000 clones; about three quarters are singletons. Sequenced sample: PBMCs. The receptor source for this set is a man between 18 and 35 years old in good health and CMV-seronegative.

V gene TRBV6-5 combines with J gene TRBJ2-5; D may be TRBD1 (6 bases). Trimming took 8 bases from V and 5 from J, leaving 18 bases between them. Per the germline V gene, CDR1 is MNHEY and CDR2 is SVGAGI. This CDR3 spans 14 amino acids. In nucleotides, the CDR3 is TGTGCCAGCCGCCCGGCCGTTAGGGGGGAGACCCAGTACTTC. Amino acids: CASRPAVRGETQYF.

The chain is built from TRBV27 and TRBJ2-7, with D perhaps TRBD2 (6 bases). V gave up 3 bases and J gave up 0 bases, with 9 bases separating them. Germline lookup yields CDR1 MNHEY and CDR2 SMNVEV (reference sequence). The CDR3 has 14 residues. The CDR3 spells CASSFRENSYEQYF. Here the CDR3 DNA reads TGTGCCAGCAGTTTTCGGGAGAACTCCTACGAGCAGTACTTC.

The chain employs TRBV5-4 and TRBJ2-1, with 8 bases lining up with TRBD2. Unmatched junction bases numbered 15, after V lost 0 bases and J lost 10 bases. CDR1 is SGHNT, CDR2 YYREEE, per germline (reference sequence). The CDR3 runs to 17 residues. CDR3 sequence (DNA): TGTGCCAGCAGCTTGGCCCTATCAGCGGGGGAATTAAAGGAGCAGTTCTTC. Encoded protein: CASSLALSAGELKEQFF.

J is TRBJ2-5 and V is TRBV25-1; 7 nucleotides line up with TRBD1. The germline gives CDR1 MGHDK, CDR2 SYGVNS. The length of the CDR3 is 13 residues. The V gene end was trimmed by 7 bases and the J gene end by 8 bases; junction bases not matched to a gene: 10. In nucleotides, the CDR3 is TGTGCCAGCACCTCAGGACAGGAGAGCACCCAGTACTTC. This translates into CASTSGQESTQYF.

The rearrangement uses TRBV6-6 and TRBJ2-5; D might be TRBD1 (8 bases). Germline assignment: CDR1 MNHNY and CDR2 SVGAGI (reference sequence). CDR3 size: 16 residues. Trimming left V 5 bases short and J 2 bases short, with 18 bases between. The CDR3 sequence: CASSPHTGGVQETQYF. CDR3 nucleotides: TGTGCCAGCAGTCCCCATACAGGGGGGGTTCAAGAGACCCAGTACTTC.

This clone occurred a few times. V gene TRBV30 combines with J gene TRBJ2-1; TRBD1 is a possible D gene (6 bases). Germline lookup yields CDR1 GTSNPN and CDR2 SVGIG (reference sequence). Trimming removed 5 bases at V and 0 bases at J, with 14 bases between. This CDR3 is built from 15 residues. The CDR3 loop is CAWDEGTSSYNEQFF. The CDR3 DNA sequence: TGTGCCTGGGATGAAGGGACAAGCTCCTACAATGAGCAGTTCTTC.

The CDR3 coding sequence is TGTGCCAGCTCACCAACTAGCGGGGGGGAGAAGAACAATGAGCAGTTCTTC. As protein: CASSPTSGGEKNNEQFF. The chain has TRBV18 and TRBJ2-1; 13 bases align to TRBD2. The CDR3 is 17 residues long. Per the germline V gene, CDR1 is KGHSH and CDR2 is LQKENI. The J segment lost 5 bases and the V segment lost 2 bases, leaving 6 bases of the junction unmatched. Using reference TRBV18 and TRBJ2-1 for the parts outside the CDR3, the full variable domain is NAGVMQNPRHLVRRRGQEARLRCSPMKGHSHVYWYRQLPEEGLKFMVYLQKENIIDESGMPKERFSAEFPKEGPSILRIQQVVRGDSAAYFCASSPTSGGEKNNEQFFGPGTRLTVL.

CDR3 region: CASSLKGPGGGQETQYF. In nucleotides, the CDR3 is TGCGCCAGCAGCTTAAAGGGCCCTGGCGGGGGCCAAGAGACCCAGTACTTC. This chain links TRBV5-1 with TRBJ2-5; TRBD2 agrees at 7 bases. Trimming took 2 bases from V and 1 from J; bases not matched to a gene: 11. Germline V gene data show CDR1 as SGHRS and CDR2 as YFSETQ. The CDR3 has 17 amino acids. The complete variable domain, with remaining parts taken from reference TRBV5-1 and TRBJ2-5, reads KAGVTQTPRYLIKTRGQQVTLSCSPISGHRSVSWYQQTPGQGLQFLFEYFSETQRNKGNFPGRFSGRQFSNSRSEMNVSTLELGDSALYLCASSLKGPGGGQETQYFGPGTRLLVL.

V usage is TRBV9 and J usage is TRBJ2-7, with 12 bases aligning to TRBD2. Germline V gene sequence: CDR1 SGDLS, CDR2 YYNGEE. The V segment lost 4 bases and the J segment 5 bases; nucleotides outside the gene matches: 7. This CDR3 contains 15 residues. This CDR3 reads CASSTGTSGWDEQYF. The CDR3 nucleotides are TGTGCCAGCAGCACCGGGACTAGCGGGTGGGACGAGCAGTACTTC.

The chain uses TRBV30 and TRBJ1-1; D not certain. Trimming took off 4 bases at V and 4 bases at J, with 13 bases between the two ends. This CDR3 spans 13 amino acids. Germline V gene sequence: CDR1 GTSNPN, CDR2 SVGIG (reference sequence). DNA for the CDR3: TGTGCCTGGATGGTCCGCGGCCTCACTGAAGCTTTCTTT. Protein product: CAWMVRGLTEAFF.